This T cell receptor beta chain was captured by sequencing in a study of molecular identifiers for immune sequencing clone quantification. Study-level points and caveats: Beyond 20 RNA copies, clones held over 99% of effector molecules, compared with under 1% in naive cells.

This clonotype was counted at least ten times. The antigen remains undetermined. TCRdb reprocessed the PCR reads with MiXCR, giving one entry per CDR3 protein. This repertoire shows hundreds of thousands of distinct CDR3 sequences, about 25% found once; its top ten account for about 0.81%. Germline CDR1 and CDR2: DFQATT and SNEGSKA (reference sequence). The CDR3 has 13 residues. V lost 6 bases to trimming and J lost 6 bases; unmatched junction nucleotides: 9. This chain joins TRBV20-1 and TRBJ2-3; the match to TRBD2 covers 7 bases. The receptor's source is a human donor in good health. Some libraries in this study had Jurkat cell RNA spiked in. Sequencing input: naive CD8+ T cells from blood, with Jurkat cell RNA spiked in. Noted subset: FACS-sorted CD8+CD4-CCR7+CD45RA+ naive T cells. CDR3 coding DNA: TGCAGTGCCCCGACTAGGGAGGGCGATACGCAGTATTTT. Its protein product is CSAPTREGDTQYF.